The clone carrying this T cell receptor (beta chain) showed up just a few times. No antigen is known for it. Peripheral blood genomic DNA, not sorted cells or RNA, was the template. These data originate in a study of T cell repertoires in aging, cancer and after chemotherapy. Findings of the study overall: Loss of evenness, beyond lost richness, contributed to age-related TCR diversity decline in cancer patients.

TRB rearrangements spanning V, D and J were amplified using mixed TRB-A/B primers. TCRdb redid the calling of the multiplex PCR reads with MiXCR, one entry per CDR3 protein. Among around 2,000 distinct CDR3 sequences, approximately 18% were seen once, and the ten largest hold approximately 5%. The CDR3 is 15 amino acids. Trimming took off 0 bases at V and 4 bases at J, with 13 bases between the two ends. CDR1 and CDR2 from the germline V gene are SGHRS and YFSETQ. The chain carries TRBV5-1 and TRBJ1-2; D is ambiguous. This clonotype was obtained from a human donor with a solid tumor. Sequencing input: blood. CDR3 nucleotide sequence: TGCGCCAGCAGCTTGGGGTTCGTGGATGTCTATGGCTACACCTTC. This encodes CASSLGFVDVYGYTF.